The 20 T cell receptor beta chains in this list originate from one sample, sequenced in a study of blood T cell repertoires in COVID-19. TCRdb's copy holds only in-frame clones and misses some; the assay was immunoSEQ multiplex PCR. The sample holds 95,000 to 150,000 clones, roughly 69% seen once. What was sequenced was peripheral blood. The source of these receptors is an older woman with acute or convalescent COVID-19.

The V and J genes are TRBV18 and TRBJ2-6; 9 bases align to TRBD1. Germline assignment: CDR1 KGHSH and CDR2 LQKENI. V lost 5 bases to trimming and J lost 0 bases; unmatched junction nucleotides: 8. The CDR3 covers 18 residues. The CDR3 DNA is TGTGCCAGCTCAACCGCCGGACAGGGGAGCTCTGGGGCCAACGTCCTGACTTTC. Translated, it gives CASSTAGQGSSGANVLTF.

CDR3 amino acids: CASRPPLRGGDREQFF. The CDR3 nucleotides read TGTGCCAGCAGACCCCCCCTGAGAGGGGGGGATAGGGAGCAGTTCTTC. The chain is built from TRBV7-9 and TRBJ2-1; the D gene is possibly TRBD2 (7 bases). V lost 6 bases, J lost 10 bases, and 25 bases lay in between. The CDR3 sequence is 16 residues long. Germline values: CDR1 SEHNR, CDR2 FQNEAQ (reference sequence).

Only a few counts were recorded for this clone. CDR3 residues: CASSGPGQGSFF. In DNA, the CDR3 is TGTGCCAGCAGCGGTCCGGGACAAGGCTCTTTCTTT. The rearrangement joins TRBV5-4 to TRBJ1-1; D possibly corresponds to TRBD1 (6 bases). With 4 bases removed from V and 12 bases from J, the gap between germline ends came to 16 bases. Looked up from germline, CDR1 is SGHNT and CDR2 is YYREEE (reference sequence). This CDR3 region has 12 residues.

The V and J genes are TRBV18 and TRBJ2-3, with D uncertain. Deletions cut 6 bases from V and 2 bases from J, with 12 bases between. This CDR3 region has 14 residues. CDR1 KGHSH and CDR2 LQKENI come from the germline V gene. CDR3 sequence: CASSKLPLTDTQYF. CDR3 in DNA: TGTGCCAGCTCGAAGCTTCCTCTCACAGATACGCAGTATTTT.

CDR3 nucleotide sequence: TGTGCCACCAGCAGAGCGGTTAACACTGAAGCTTTCTTT. It codes for CATSRAVNTEAFF. The rearrangement uses TRBV15 and TRBJ1-1, with unresolved D. Trimming cost V 1 base and J 2 bases, with 5 bases left between them. The CDR3 has 13 amino acids. Germline loops: CDR1 LNHNV, CDR2 YYDKDF (reference sequence).

The chain combines TRBV20-1 with TRBJ2-3, with 9 positions matching TRBD2. Germline V gene lookup returns CDR1 DFQATT and CDR2 SNEGSKA (reference sequence). This CDR3 spans 13 amino acids. V was clipped by 6 bases and J by 4 bases; unmatched bases: 5. CDR3 sequence (DNA): TGCAGTGCCAGTCGCGGGAGGGCAGATACGCAGTATTTT. As protein: CSASRGRADTQYF.

V and J are TRBV28 and TRBJ1-2; 8 bases match TRBD1. V shed 3 bases and J 4 bases; nucleotides not matched to a gene: 4. The CDR3 consists of 14 residues. From germline, CDR1 is MDHEN and CDR2 SYDVKM. The CDR3 bases are TGTGCCAGCAGTTTTGAGCAGGGGGCCTATGGCTACACCTTC. Translated, it gives CASSFEQGAYGYTF.

This clone was found a few times. V and J are TRBV5-1 and TRBJ2-1; 12 bases fit TRBD2. Trimming took 0 bases from V and 0 from J; bases not matched to a gene: 4. The CDR3 spans 18 residues. The germline V gene has CDR1 SGHRS and CDR2 YFSETQ. The CDR3 is CASSLAGLAGTSYNEQFF. The CDR3 nucleotides are TGCGCCAGCAGCTTGGCGGGACTAGCGGGTACCTCCTACAATGAGCAGTTCTTC.

This clone occurred a few times. This sequence joins TRBV5-1 and TRBJ2-5, with 15 bases lining up with TRBD2. This CDR3 spans 15 amino acids. J lost 5 bases, V lost 3 bases, and 2 bases had no gene match. CDR1 and CDR2 (germline): SGHRS, YFSETQ. The CDR3 spells CASSSGTSGRETQYF. The DNA for the CDR3 is TGCGCCAGCAGCTCCGGGACTAGCGGGAGGGAGACCCAGTACTTC. Full variable domain (outside the CDR3, taken from reference TRBV5-1 and TRBJ2-5): KAGVTQTPRYLIKTRGQQVTLSCSPISGHRSVSWYQQTPGQGLQFLFEYFSETQRNKGNFPGRFSGRQFSNSRSEMNVSTLELGDSALYLCASSSGTSGRETQYFGPGTRLLVL.

The V and J genes are TRBV3-1 (or the pseudogene TRBV3-2) and TRBJ2-1; the D gene is possibly TRBD1 (6 bases). Trimming took off 3 bases at V and 0 bases at J, with 12 bases between the two ends. Germline CDR1 is LGHDT and CDR2 is YNNKEL (reference sequence). CDR3 length equals 16 residues. CDR3 coding DNA: TGTGCCAGCAGCCACCGAACAGGGAGCTCCTACAATGAGCAGTTCTTC. It is translated as CASSHRTGSSYNEQFF.

The V call is TRBV4-2, the J call TRBJ2-2; the match to TRBD2 covers 10 bases. V lost 0 bases, J lost 6 bases, and 16 bases stayed unmatched. CDR1 is LGHNA and CDR2 is YNFKEQ in the germline V gene. The CDR3 spans 20 residues. The CDR3 is CASSQDHASGGSGGPGELFF. The CDR3 nucleotides read TGTGCCAGCAGCCAAGATCACGCTAGCGGGGGCAGCGGTGGGCCCGGGGAGCTGTTTTTT.

Notes on this clone: The sample contains more than one DNA sequence encoding this CDR3. The rearrangement links TRBV3-1 (or the pseudogene TRBV3-2) to TRBJ2-3; tentative D call: TRBD2 (6 bases). This CDR3 has 13 residues. The germline gives CDR1 LGHDT, CDR2 YNNKEL (reference sequence). Trimming pared 1 base from V and 4 bases from J, leaving 6 bases between. In nucleotides, the CDR3 is TGTGCCAGCAGCCAAGCGGGAGCAGATACGCAGTATTTT. This codes for CASSQAGADTQYF.

The chain combines TRBV27 with TRBJ2-7; TRBD1 matches 9 bases. The CDR3 runs 14 residues. Germline V CDR1 and CDR2: MNHEY, SMNVEV (reference sequence). The trim removed 1 base at V and 7 bases at J, leaving 5 bases unmatched. The CDR3 region has the DNA TGTGCCAGCAGTTTATGGGACAGGGTCGAAGAGCAGTACTTC. Its protein is CASSLWDRVEEQYF.

The J gene is TRBJ1-2, the V gene TRBV28; D ambiguous. Trimming took off 6 bases at V and 4 bases at J, with 9 bases between the two ends. This CDR3 contains 12 residues. Germline loops: CDR1 MDHEN, CDR2 SYDVKM. This CDR3 is CASSGEVYGYTF. In DNA, the CDR3 is TGTGCCAGCAGCGGGGAAGTCTATGGCTACACCTTC.

The chain couples TRBV19 to TRBJ2-5; TRBD2 aligns across 9 bases. The CDR3 sequence is 16 residues long. From germline, CDR1 is LNHDA and CDR2 SQIVND (reference sequence). Trimming removed 7 bases from V and 5 bases from J; junction bases left unmatched: 14. Here the CDR3 reads CASTQGGGGALETQYF. In DNA form, the CDR3 reads TGTGCCAGTACCCAAGGCGGCGGGGGGGCCTTGGAGACCCAGTACTTC.

The genes are TRBV4-2 and TRBJ1-5; the D is unclear. V was clipped by 0 bases and J by 4 bases, with 10 bases between them. The germline CDR1 and CDR2 sequences are LGHNA and YNFKEQ. The CDR3 length is 15 residues. The CDR3, as DNA: TGTGCCAGCAGCCAAGACTTGGGCGCAAATCAGCCCCAGCATTTT. As protein: CASSQDLGANQPQHF.

V gene TRBV18 combines with J gene TRBJ2-7; 9 positions match TRBD1. The germline V gene encodes CDR1 KGHSH and CDR2 LQKENI. This CDR3 region has 21 residues. V shed 0 bases, J shed 2 bases, and the junction held 20 bases outside the gene matches. The DNA for the CDR3 is TGTGCCAGCTCACCACCCTTGTTAATTCGGGACAGGGCCCCCAAGACCTACGAGCAGTACTTC. Its protein product is CASSPPLLIRDRAPKTYEQYF.

The V and J genes are TRBV2 and TRBJ1-2; 7 bases are shared with TRBD1. V shed 7 bases and J 8 bases; nucleotides not matched to a gene: 7. Germline assignment: CDR1 SNHLY and CDR2 FYNNEI. CDR3 length: 12 amino acids. The CDR3 loop reads CASNHDRDGYTF. CDR3 bases: TGTGCCAGCAACCACGACAGGGACGGCTACACCTTC.

The rearrangement links TRBV15 to TRBJ2-5, with 7 bases fitting TRBD1. Germline V gives CDR1 LNHNV, CDR2 YYDKDF (reference sequence). This CDR3 is built from 13 residues. The trim removed 6 bases at V and 4 bases at J, leaving 5 bases unmatched. The CDR3 region has the DNA TGTGCCACCAGTCCACGACAGGGAGAGACCCAGTACTTC. This gives the protein CATSPRQGETQYF.

The chain recombines TRBV3-1 (or the pseudogene TRBV3-2) with TRBJ1-2; 8 nucleotides agree with TRBD1. V lost 1 base to trimming and J lost 7 bases; unmatched junction nucleotides: 8. This CDR3 contains 15 residues. Germline CDR1 LGHDT, CDR2 YNNKEL (reference sequence). CDR3 in DNA: TGTGCCAGCAGCCAAGGCCAGGGGGCGAAAACTGGCTACACCTTC. This sequence encodes CASSQGQGAKTGYTF.